Below, 27 T cell receptor beta chains from the same sample are listed, as sequenced in a study of T cells in Graves' hyperthyroidism and ophthalmopathy. From RNA transcripts, TCR beta CDR3 regions were amplified. Carried out on the TCR CDR3, a first-round RT-PCR used the HTBI primer set. TCRdb re-called the multiplex PCR reads through MiXCR, storing one row per CDR3 protein. The sample includes tens of thousands of distinct CDR3 sequences, around 50% of them seen just once. The material sequenced was blood. The receptors were gathered from a woman aged 60-75 years with Graves' ophthalmopathy.

This clonotype appeared many times. The chain couples TRBV20-1 to TRBJ2-7; D is perhaps TRBD2 (6 bases). V lost 5 bases and J 2 bases, leaving 16 bases between the germline ends. This CDR3 region has 14 residues. The V gene's germline CDR1 is DFQATT and CDR2 SNEGSKA (reference sequence). Here the CDR3 reads CSAPRDLQTYEQYF. The CDR3 DNA reads as TGCAGTGCTCCCCGGGACTTACAAACCTACGAGCAGTACTTC.

This clonotype appeared a single time. Since no conserved phenylalanine or tryptophan closes the CDR3, a read error is the likely cause. It is unclear where the CDR3 begins or ends on the DNA, so no DNA is shown, and the CDR3 is as TCRdb lists it. This chain connects TRBV9 to TRBJ2-3; the D call TRBD2 from the table was never checked on the DNA. The CDR3 totals 15 residues, both ends included. The germline V gene encodes CDR1 SGDLS and CDR2 YYNGEE. This chain's CDR3 is CASSALGPLTDTRYL.

This clonotype was seen many times. This chain links TRBV4-2 with TRBJ2-5, with D possibly called TRBD1 or TRBD2 (5 bases each). V lost 4 bases and J 5 bases, leaving 23 bases between the germline ends. Germline V gene sequence: CDR1 LGHNA, CDR2 YNFKEQ. This CDR3 comprises 17 residues. The CDR3 nucleotides read TGTGCCAGCAGCCCAGGCGTGGGGGTCCGTGGAGAGGAGACCCAGTACTTC. Amino acids: CASSPGVGVRGEETQYF.

This clonotype was counted ten times or more. For the CDR3, the DNA is TGTGCCAGCAGTAAGCTTATGTTCGGACAGGGTAGGAACGAGCAGTACTTC. Protein: CASSKLMFGQGRNEQYF. The rearrangement links TRBV6-2 or TRBV6-3 to TRBJ2-7, with TRBD1 matching 8 bases. Germline CDR1 is MNHEY and CDR2 is SVGEGT. V gave up 5 bases and J gave up 5 bases; unmatched junction bases: 17. This CDR3 contains 17 residues.

This clonotype occurred many times. This chain joins TRBV5-8 and TRBJ1-5; no firm D call. With 1 base removed from V and 4 bases from J, the gap between germline ends came to 3 bases. The CDR3 is made up of 12 amino acids. Germline assignment: CDR1 SGHTS and CDR2 YDEGEE. The CDR3 protein is CASSLPNQPQHF. The CDR3, as DNA: TGTGCCAGCAGCTTGCCGAATCAGCCCCAGCATTTT.

Relative to its sample, this clonotype is medium-sized. J is TRBJ2-3 and V is TRBV24-1; 8 bases fit TRBD1. The ends lost 3 bases at V and 6 bases at J; junction bases unmatched: 10. The CDR3 length is 16 residues. Germline V gene lookup returns CDR1 KGHDR and CDR2 SFDVKD. The CDR3 DNA reads TGTGCCACCAGTGATCAACAGGGGGGTCGGGAGGATACGCAGTATTTT. This encodes CATSDQQGGREDTQYF.

With regard to this clonotype: The conserved phenylalanine or tryptophan normally closing the CDR3 is absent here, so this likely arose from a read error. Because the CDR3's place on the DNA is in doubt, the DNA is left out and the CDR3 is given as listed by TCRdb. V and J are TRBV4-1 and TRBJ2-1; TRBD1, the table's D call, was not compared with the DNA. The germline V gene encodes CDR1 MGHRA and CDR2 YSYEKL. The CDR3 comprises 15 residues, both ends counted. The chain's CDR3 is CASSYRDTGRNEQSS.

This clonotype was counted ten times or more. This chain links TRBV11-3 with TRBJ2-7; TRBD2 agrees at 9 bases. The ends lost 5 bases at V and 2 bases at J; junction bases unmatched: 7. The germline CDR1 and CDR2 sequences are SGHNT and YENEEA. The CDR3 totals 15 residues. CDR3 sequence (DNA): TGTGCCAGCAGCGCTGGGGTAGCGGGGGCCTACGAGCAGTACTTC. It specifies CASSAGVAGAYEQYF.

This clonotype appeared once. The rearrangement links TRBV12-3 or TRBV12-4 to TRBJ1-5; 12 positions match TRBD1. The CDR3 consists of 18 residues. Trimming removed 3 bases from V and 6 bases from J; junction bases left unmatched: 12. The CDR3 bases are TGTGCCAGCAGTTTGCACACCGGGACAGGGGGCAGGGGTCAGCCCCAGCATTTT. Amino acids: CASSLHTGTGGRGQPQHF.

This clonotype was picked up many times. The chain carries TRBV12-3 or TRBV12-4 and TRBJ2-7, with TRBD1 matching 9 bases. The CDR3 runs 14 residues. J was trimmed by 0 bases and V by 8 bases; bases with no gene match: 5. DNA for the CDR3: TGTGCCAGCGGTAGGACAGGGGACTCCTACGAGCAGTACTTC. This translates into CASGRTGDSYEQYF.

This chain links TRBV9 with TRBJ1-2; D is uncertain. Trimming cost V 4 bases and J 2 bases, with 9 bases left between them. Germline V gene data show CDR1 as SGDLS and CDR2 as YYNGEE. CDR3 length: 13 residues. The CDR3 reads CASSPGVNYGYTF. The CDR3 coding sequence is TGTGCCAGCAGCCCTGGGGTAAACTATGGCTACACCTTC.

In this sample, this clonotype turned up many times. The rearrangement uses TRBV6-1 and TRBJ2-5, with 8 bases that match TRBD2. The CDR3 runs to 14 residues. Germline V gene lookup returns CDR1 MNHNS and CDR2 SASEGT. Trimming took 6 bases from V and 5 from J; bases not matched to a gene: 8. The CDR3 nucleotides are TGTGCCAGCAGCCCAGCGGGAGTCGGGGAGACCCAGTACTTC. Translation gives CASSPAGVGETQYF.

This chain joins TRBV29-1 and TRBJ2-1, with a weak D call TRBD2 (6 bases). CDR1 SQVTM and CDR2 ANQGSEA come from the germline V gene. The V end was cut by 7 bases, the J end by 7 bases, with 11 bases between. The CDR3 has 11 residues. The CDR3 loop is CSAGGENEQFF. The CDR3 DNA follows: TGCAGCGCAGGAGGGGAAAATGAGCAGTTCTTC.

By its share, this clonotype is medium-sized. This chain connects TRBV20-1 to TRBJ2-7; tentative D call: TRBD2 (6 bases). Germline CDR1 reads DFQATT; CDR2 reads SNEGSKA (reference sequence). V was cut by 3 bases and J by 4 bases, with 7 bases left in between. There are 11 residues in the CDR3. The CDR3 here is CSARRDYEQYF. The DNA for the CDR3 is TGCAGTGCTAGGCGGGATTACGAGCAGTACTTC.

This clonotype is a singleton in its sample. The missing conserved phenylalanine or tryptophan at the end of this CDR3 makes a read error likely. This chain links TRBV6-1 with TRBJ2-3, with a possible D match to TRBD2 (6 bases). This CDR3 spans 15 amino acids. Germline values: CDR1 MNHNS, CDR2 SASEGT. CDR3 sequence (DNA): TGTGCCAGCAGTAGTTATCGTGCGGGGCTAGATACACAGTATTCT. It translates to CASSSYRAGLDTQYS.

The V gene is TRBV20-1, the J gene TRBJ2-3; TRBD2 agrees at 11 bases. V lost 1 base to trimming and J lost 6 bases; unmatched junction nucleotides: 6. The germline V gene has CDR1 DFQATT and CDR2 SNEGSKA (reference sequence). The CDR3 contains 15 residues. The CDR3 DNA reads as TGCAGTGCTAGAGGTCCGACTAGCGGGAAGGATACGCAGTATTTT. Protein product: CSARGPTSGKDTQYF.

V usage is TRBV7-6 and J usage is TRBJ2-3; 7 bases line up with TRBD2. CDR3 size: 16 residues. V shed 1 base and J 2 bases; nucleotides not matched to a gene: 6. Germline V gene sequence: CDR1 SGHVS, CDR2 FNYEAQ. DNA of the CDR3: TGTGCCAGCAGCTTAGATTCAACTAGCGACACAGATACGCAGTATTTT. This gives the protein CASSLDSTSDTDTQYF.

About this clonotype itself: Germline and junction disagree at one end, which may indicate a read error. This rearrangement joins TRBV20-1 to TRBJ2-7, with 7 bases identical to TRBD1. CDR1 is DFQATT and CDR2 is SNEGSKA in the germline V gene (reference sequence). The CDR3 covers 13 residues. CDR3 nucleotide sequence: TGCAGTGCTAGCCCCAAGACAGGGCGCGAGCAGCACTTC. It codes for CSASPKTGREQHF.

This clonotype was seen many times. J is TRBJ1-1 and V is TRBV12-3 or TRBV12-4; 10 bases fit TRBD1. V trimming: 7 bases; J trimming: 4 bases; junction bases outside the gene matches: 6. This CDR3 spans 14 amino acids. The CDR3 sequence is CASNTGQGPTEAFF. The CDR3 DNA is TGTGCCAGCAACACGGGACAGGGGCCCACTGAAGCTTTCTTT.

This clonotype occurred a few times. This rearrangement joins TRBV18 to TRBJ1-2; D possibly corresponds to TRBD1 (5 bases). This CDR3 contains 13 residues. V dropped 6 bases and J dropped 5 bases, with 13 bases sitting between them. Germline lookup yields CDR1 KGHSH and CDR2 LQKENI. This chain's CDR3 is CASSRGSLYGYTF. CDR3 in DNA: TGTGCCAGCTCCCGGGGGAGTCTTTATGGCTACACCTTC.

This clonotype appeared many times. The rearrangement links TRBV4-2 to TRBJ1-4, with D possibly being TRBD1 (5 bases). The CDR3 spans 13 residues. The germline gives CDR1 LGHNA, CDR2 YNFKEQ. Trimming took 1 base from V and 6 from J, leaving 6 bases between them. CDR3 nucleotide sequence: TGTGCCAGCAGCCAAGTAGGGGATGAAAAACTGTTTTTT. Protein product: CASSQVGDEKLFF.

This clonotype showed up many times. Without the conserved terminal phenylalanine or tryptophan, this CDR3 likely stems from a read error. V gene TRBV6-2 or TRBV6-3 combines with J gene TRBJ2-7; D might be TRBD1 (6 bases). V lost 2 bases, J lost 1 base, and 12 bases lay in between. This CDR3 region has 15 residues. Germline V gives CDR1 MNHEY, CDR2 SVGEGT. In DNA form, the CDR3 reads TGTGCCAGCAGTTACAGTGGGGGCGGATCCTACGAGCAGTACCTC. It translates to CASSYSGGGSYEQYL.

This clonotype is judged medium-sized. This sequence joins TRBV7-9 and TRBJ2-7; TRBD2 agrees at 11 bases. Germline trimming cut 5 bases from V and 4 bases from J; bases unmatched to any gene: 10. The CDR3 is 16 amino acids. CDR1 and CDR2 (germline): SEHNR, FQNEAQ (reference sequence). CDR3 DNA sequence: TGTGCCAGCAGCATCGGGACTAGCGGAGATGATTACGAGCAGTACTTC. Protein: CASSIGTSGDDYEQYF.

In this sample, this clonotype turned up a few times. J is TRBJ1-2 and V is TRBV5-1, with D uncertain. The germline V gene has CDR1 SGHRS and CDR2 YFSETQ. The CDR3 is 14 amino acids. V shed 0 bases and J shed 4 bases, with 10 bases lying between them. In nucleotides, the CDR3 is TGCGCCAGCAGCTTGGGCGGGCAGAGCTATGGCTACACCTTC. This codes for CASSLGGQSYGYTF.

This clonotype was observed many times. The chain recombines TRBV5-1 with TRBJ2-6; D is unclear. This CDR3 is 16 amino acids long. V lost 0 bases, J lost 0 bases, and 7 bases lay in between. Germline loops: CDR1 SGHRS, CDR2 YFSETQ. CDR3 in DNA: TGCGCCAGCAGCTTGGACGGCAACTCTGGGGCCAACGTCCTGACTTTC. It codes for CASSLDGNSGANVLTF.

The chain joins TRBV20-1 to TRBJ2-7; D gene ambiguous. With 3 bases removed from V and 1 base from J, the gap between germline ends came to 16 bases. The length of the CDR3 is 15 residues. Germline V gives CDR1 DFQATT, CDR2 SNEGSKA (reference sequence). In nucleotides, the CDR3 is TGCAGTGCTAGTTTGAATACACCATCTTCCTACGAGCAGTACGTC. Amino acid sequence: CSASLNTPSSYEQYV.

The sample holds many counts of this clonotype. This chain joins TRBV6-4 and TRBJ1-5; no firm D call. The germline CDR1 and CDR2 sequences are MRHNA and SNTAGT. The CDR3 sequence is 13 residues long. Trimming cost V 6 bases and J 3 bases, with 9 bases left between them. CDR3 protein: CASSPGVNQPQHF. The CDR3 region has the DNA TGTGCCAGCAGCCCAGGAGTCAATCAGCCCCAGCATTTT.